The clone carrying this T cell receptor beta chain was seen more than once but under ten times. These data are taken from a study of blood T cell repertoires in COVID-19. Everyone who took part was about 18 to 90 years old, and they came from 24 US areas. Germline CDR1 is MNHEY and CDR2 is SVGAGI. V was shortened by 8 bases and J by 4 bases, with 17 bases between the two germline ends. This CDR3 spans 14 amino acids. As processed by the authors: Reference gene primer amplification gave estimated nucleated cell counts. The repertoire was sequenced with immunoSEQ multiplex PCR; TCRdb's copy has only in-frame clones and lacks some. V and J calls and clone size are as listed in that table; D and trimming were resolved from the DNA. The repertoire holds around 340,000 clones, with 70% to 90% as singletons.

Sequencing input: PBMCs or T cells enriched from blood (not recorded which). The sequence was collected from a woman aged 40 to 50 with acute COVID-19. The chain couples TRBV6-5 to TRBJ1-1, with D maybe TRBD1 (5 bases). Here the CDR3 reads CASRDSQRSTEAFF. The CDR3 DNA follows: TGTGCCAGCCGGGACTCTCAACGGAGCACTGAAGCTTTCTTT.